The source of this TCR beta chain is a study of blood T cells in healthy people across ages. Points from the study as a whole: The unknown donor CMV status may have confounded expanded clonotype changes.

Germline V CDR1 and CDR2: DFQATT, SNEGSKA (reference sequence). Trimming shortened V by 3 bases and J by 2 bases, and 10 bases separated the two germline ends. The CDR3 extends over 13 amino acids. PCR was performed a second time for about 7 to 12 cycles using a sample-barcoded 5' primer and a J-beta primer mix. Each CDR3 protein is one row after TCRdb ran MiXCR on the 5' RACE reads. The table has about a million distinct CDR3 sequences, roughly two fifths seen once. This clonotype was seen a handful of times. The antigen remains undetermined. Source material: blood. The sequence derives from a man younger than 35 in good health. The V and J genes are TRBV20-1 and TRBJ1-2; D uncertain. The CDR3 reads CSASGDRNYGYTF. DNA of the CDR3: TGCAGTGCTAGCGGTGACCGAAACTATGGCTACACCTTC.